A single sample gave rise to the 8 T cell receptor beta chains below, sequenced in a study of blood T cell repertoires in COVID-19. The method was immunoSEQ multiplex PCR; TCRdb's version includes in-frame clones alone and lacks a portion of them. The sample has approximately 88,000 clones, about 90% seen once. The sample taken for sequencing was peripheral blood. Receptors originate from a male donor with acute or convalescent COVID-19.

The CDR3 loop reads CASSQTPGQGVYEQYF. The CDR3 nucleotides read TGCGCCAGCAGCCAAACACCGGGACAGGGAGTCTACGAGCAGTACTTC. The chain joins TRBV4-1 to TRBJ2-7, with 9 bases aligning to TRBD1. Germline V gene lookup returns CDR1 MGHRA and CDR2 YSYEKL. The CDR3 is 16 amino acids. The junction had 8 bases not matched to a gene; V was cut back by 2 bases and J by 3 bases.

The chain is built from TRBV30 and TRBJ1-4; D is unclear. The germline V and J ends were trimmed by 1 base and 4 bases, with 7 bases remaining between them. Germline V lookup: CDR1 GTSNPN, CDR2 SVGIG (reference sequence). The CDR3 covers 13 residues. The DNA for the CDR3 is TGTGCCTGGAGTGCGGTGAATAATGAAAAACTGTTTTTT. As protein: CAWSAVNNEKLFF.

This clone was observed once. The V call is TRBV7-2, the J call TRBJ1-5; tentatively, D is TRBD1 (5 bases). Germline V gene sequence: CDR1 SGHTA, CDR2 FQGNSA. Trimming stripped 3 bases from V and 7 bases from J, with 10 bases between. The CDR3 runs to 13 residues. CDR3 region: CASSLGGWQPQHF. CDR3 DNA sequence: TGTGCCAGCAGCTTGGGGGGATGGCAGCCCCAGCATTTT.

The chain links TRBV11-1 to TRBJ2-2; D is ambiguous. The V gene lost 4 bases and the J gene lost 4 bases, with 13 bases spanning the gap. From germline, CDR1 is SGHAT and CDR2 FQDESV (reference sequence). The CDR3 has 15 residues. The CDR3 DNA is TGTGCCAGCAGCTCACATAGGAGTTCCACCGGGGAGCTGTTTTTT. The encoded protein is CASSSHRSSTGELFF.

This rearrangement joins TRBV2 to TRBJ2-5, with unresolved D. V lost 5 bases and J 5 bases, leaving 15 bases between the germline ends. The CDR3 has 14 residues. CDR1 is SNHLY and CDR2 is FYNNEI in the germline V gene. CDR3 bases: TGTGCCAGCAGTAACTCAGGATCTGGGGAGACCCAGTACTTC. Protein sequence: CASSNSGSGETQYF.

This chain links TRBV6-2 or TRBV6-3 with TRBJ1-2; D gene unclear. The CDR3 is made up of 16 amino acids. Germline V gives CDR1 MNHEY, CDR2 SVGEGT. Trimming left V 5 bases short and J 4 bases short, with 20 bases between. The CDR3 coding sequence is TGTGCCAGCAGTGGAACGAACAATATGCCGGGCTATGGCTACACCTTC. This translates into CASSGTNNMPGYGYTF.

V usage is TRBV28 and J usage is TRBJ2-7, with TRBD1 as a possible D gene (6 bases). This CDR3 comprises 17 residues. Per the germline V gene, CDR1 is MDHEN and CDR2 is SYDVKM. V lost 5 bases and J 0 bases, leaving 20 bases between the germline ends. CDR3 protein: CASSPFPGQHSSYEQYF. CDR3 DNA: TGTGCCAGCAGTCCTTTCCCGGGACAACACAGCTCCTACGAGCAGTACTTC.

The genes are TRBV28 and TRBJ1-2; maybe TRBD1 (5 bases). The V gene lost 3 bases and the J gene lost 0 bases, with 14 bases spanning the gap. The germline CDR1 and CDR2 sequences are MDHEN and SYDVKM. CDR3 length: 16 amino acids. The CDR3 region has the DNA TGTGCCAGCAGTTTCTCAACCGGGGGATCTAACTATGGCTACACCTTC. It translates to CASSFSTGGSNYGYTF.